The next 29 T cell receptor beta chains were all read from a single sample in a study of regulatory T cells in long-lasting Graves disease. Researchers made TCR beta libraries by using iRepertoire HTBI primers and running Arm-PCR on CDR3 regions. A single record per CDR3 protein comes from TCRdb applying MiXCR to the multiplex PCR reads. The repertoire includes about 560,000 distinct CDR3 sequences, about 16% of them detected once, and approximately 12% sits in the top ten. Time point defined: newly diagnosed GD, antithyroid drugs for less than 3 months. RNA isolated from PBMCs was used to make the TCR library. The data also belong to a second study, concerning T cells in Graves' hyperthyroidism and ophthalmopathy.

The sample consisted of peripheral blood mononuclear cells (PBMCs), taken at new diagnosis, from a patient treated with antithyroid drugs. These receptors came from a man in his late teens or twenties with Graves disease.

This clonotype was recorded many times. The V and J genes are TRBV5-1 and TRBJ2-7; TRBD2 matches 14 bases. Trimming took 4 bases from V and 1 from J; bases not matched to a gene: 7. CDR3 length equals 17 residues. From germline, CDR1 is SGHRS and CDR2 YFSETQ. DNA of the CDR3: TGCGCCAGCAGCGCGGGACTAGCGGGAGTCAAATCCTACGAGCAGTACTTC. This encodes CASSAGLAGVKSYEQYF.

In its sample, this clonotype was seen a few times. A much larger clone differs by one base, so this may be a read error. The chain uses TRBV5-1 and TRBJ2-3; 8 bases match TRBD2. In germline, CDR1 is SGHRS, CDR2 YFSETQ. CDR3 length: 14 amino acids. The CDR3 DNA reads as TGCGCCAGCAGCCCGGGACTAGAATCAGATATGCAGTATTTT. Protein product: CASSPGLESDMQYF.

The chain carries TRBV10-1 and TRBJ2-3; 7 bases line up with TRBD2. Germline assignment: CDR1 WNHNN and CDR2 SYGVQD (reference sequence). CDR3 size: 13 residues. V shed 0 bases, J shed 10 bases, and the junction held 4 bases outside the gene matches. The CDR3 nucleotides are TGCGCCAGCAGTGAGTCCGGCCTAGCGGCGCAGTATTTT. Translated, it gives CASSESGLAAQYF.

A few counts support this clonotype. The J gene is TRBJ1-1, the V gene TRBV7-9; possibly TRBD1 for D (5 bases). This CDR3 region has 13 residues. V lost 6 bases and J lost 4, with 12 bases in between. The germline CDR1 and CDR2 sequences are SEHNR and FQNEAQ (reference sequence). CDR3 nucleotides: TGTGCCAGCAGTACGGGACCTTCCACTGAAGCTTTCTTT. This codes for CASSTGPSTEAFF.

This clonotype was detected ten times or more. V and J are TRBV10-3 and TRBJ1-1; D not certain. CDR3 length equals 15 residues. V was cut by 0 bases and J by 0 bases, with 8 bases left in between. The germline V gene encodes CDR1 ENHRY and CDR2 SYGVKD. The CDR3 loop reads CAISESVVLNTEAFF. The DNA for the CDR3 is TGTGCCATCAGTGAGTCCGTGGTCCTGAACACTGAAGCTTTCTTT.

This clonotype was observed a few times. This rearrangement joins TRBV6-5 to TRBJ2-4; no definite D call. Germline V gene lookup returns CDR1 MNHEY and CDR2 SVGAGI. Trimming shortened V by 4 bases and J by 7 bases, and 5 bases separated the two germline ends. This CDR3 spans 11 amino acids. The CDR3 loop reads CASSFVNIQYF. CDR3 sequence (DNA): TGTGCCAGCAGTTTCGTGAACATTCAGTACTTC.

Concerning this clonotype: This could be a read error, since a much larger clone is one nucleotide away. The J gene is TRBJ2-2, the V gene TRBV3-1; TRBD2 aligns across 12 bases. The ends lost 4 bases at V and 7 bases at J; junction bases unmatched: 10. Germline CDR1 is LGHDT and CDR2 is YNNKEL (reference sequence). This CDR3 has 17 amino acids. The CDR3 spells CASSPPPSGGAGGELFF. DNA of the CDR3: TGTGCCAGCAGCCCCCCTCCTAGCGGGGGGGCCGGCGGGGAGCTGTTTTTT.

This clonotype was seen a few times. The gene calls are TRBV9 and TRBJ1-2, with D possibly being TRBD1 (5 bases). The germline CDR1 and CDR2 sequences are SGDLS and YYNGEE. The length of the CDR3 is 13 residues. The germline V and J ends were trimmed by 3 bases and 7 bases, with 13 bases remaining between them. DNA for the CDR3: TGTGCCAGCAGCGGCTTCTCAGGGTCTGGCTACACCTTC. This encodes CASSGFSGSGYTF.

This clonotype showed up just a few times. The chain recombines TRBV14 with TRBJ2-5; D is undetermined. Per the germline V gene, CDR1 is SGHDN and CDR2 is FVKESK. V shed 5 bases and J shed 2 bases, with 9 bases lying between them. This CDR3 has 13 residues. The CDR3, as DNA: TGTGCCAGCAGCGTTTGGGGACAAGAGACCCAGTACTTC. Amino acid sequence: CASSVWGQETQYF. Variable domain in full (rest from reference TRBV14 and TRBJ2-5): EAGVTQFPSHSVIEKGQTVTLRCDPISGHDNLYWYRRVMGKEIKFLLHFVKESKQDESGMPNNRFLAERTGGTYSTLKVQPAELEDSGVYFCASSVWGQETQYFGPGTRLLVL.

This chain links TRBV20-1 with TRBJ2-3; 13 bases line up with TRBD2. Unmatched junction bases numbered 7, after V lost 5 bases and J lost 2 bases. Germline CDR1 and CDR2: DFQATT and SNEGSKA (reference sequence). The CDR3 has 16 residues. The CDR3 DNA follows: TGCAGTGCTGGAGGCGGGACTAGCGGGACCACAGATACGCAGTATTTT. Its protein product is CSAGGGTSGTTDTQYF.

This clonotype was counted a single time. This clone may be a read error of a much larger clone one base away. The chain employs TRBV6-1 and TRBJ1-2; 7 bases are a match to TRBD1. V lost 4 bases and J lost 5; bases outside the gene matches: 10. Germline CDR1 reads MNHNS; CDR2 reads SASEGT. The CDR3 consists of 15 residues. The CDR3: CASSGPTGTAYGYTF. In DNA form, the CDR3 reads TGTGCCAGCAGTGGACCGACCGGGACAGCTTATGGCTACACCTTC.

This chain links TRBV6-1 with TRBJ1-1; D is undetermined. CDR1 and CDR2 (germline): MNHNS, SASEGT. The CDR3 is 13 amino acids. V was shortened by 6 bases and J by 4 bases, with 12 bases between the two germline ends. CDR3 in amino acids: CASRNLGFTEAFF. The CDR3 DNA sequence: TGTGCCAGCAGGAACCTGGGGTTCACTGAAGCTTTCTTT.

The V and J genes are TRBV28 and TRBJ1-2; D is undetermined. Germline V CDR1 and CDR2: MDHEN, SYDVKM. This CDR3 region has 13 residues. V shed 3 bases and J shed 4 bases, with 9 bases lying between them. Written as DNA, the CDR3 is TGTGCCAGCAGTTTTTCGAGCAGCTATGGCTACACCTTC. Its protein product is CASSFSSSYGYTF.

For this clonotype: Just one base apart from a much larger clone, this may be a read error. V gene TRBV5-1 combines with J gene TRBJ1-4, with D tentatively TRBD1 (5 bases). The CDR3 extends over 14 amino acids. Germline V gives CDR1 SGHRS, CDR2 YFSETQ. Between the trimmed V and J ends, which lost 4 bases and 4 bases, there was a span of 11 bases. The CDR3: CASSEGRSNEKLFF. The CDR3 region has the DNA TGCGCCAGCAGCGAGGGACGGAGTAATGAAAAACTGTTTTTT.

A word on this clonotype: A junction boundary mismatches the germline segment, possibly from a read error. The chain joins TRBV28 to TRBJ2-1; 8 bases match TRBD2. This CDR3 is 14 amino acids long. Germline V gives CDR1 MDHEN, CDR2 SYDVKM. The CDR3 is CASATSGSCNEQFF. As DNA, the CDR3 is TGTGCCAGCGCCACTAGCGGCTCCTGCAATGAGCAGTTCTTC.

This clonotype came up a few times. V is TRBV20-1 and J is TRBJ2-5; tentatively, D is TRBD1 (5 bases). V was clipped by 0 bases and J by 5 bases, with 16 bases between them. The V gene's germline CDR1 is DFQATT and CDR2 SNEGSKA (reference sequence). The CDR3 length is 15 residues. CDR3 in amino acids: CSARDRARSGETQYF. CDR3 nucleotides: TGCAGTGCTAGAGATCGGGCCCGGTCAGGGGAGACCCAGTACTTC.

The chain joins TRBV9 to TRBJ1-2, with D perhaps matching TRBD1 (5 bases). Germline CDR1 and CDR2: SGDLS and YYNGEE. This CDR3 region has 16 residues. The V gene lost 0 bases and the J gene lost 0 bases, with 12 bases spanning the gap. Written as DNA, the CDR3 is TGTGCCAGCAGCGTAGATTCCAGGGCGACTAACTATGGCTACACCTTC. This encodes CASSVDSRATNYGYTF. Looking up the rest from reference TRBV9 and TRBJ1-2 gives the full variable domain: DSGVTQTPKHLITATGQRVTLRCSPRSGDLSVYWYQQSLDQGLQFLIQYYNGEERAKGNILERFSAQQFPDLHSELNLSSLELGDSALYFCASSVDSRATNYGYTFGSGTRLTVV.

This clonotype was counted many times. This chain links TRBV28 with TRBJ1-1; no firm D call. The length of the CDR3 is 14 residues. V was pared by 10 bases and J by 0 bases, with 15 bases between. CDR1 and CDR2 from the germline V gene are MDHEN and SYDVKM. The CDR3 protein is CATTSDGLNTEAFF. CDR3 sequence (DNA): TGTGCCACCACATCGGACGGTTTGAACACTGAAGCTTTCTTT.

The chain recombines TRBV12-5 with TRBJ2-7; tentatively, D is TRBD1 or TRBD2 (5 bases each). V was cut by 6 bases and J by 7 bases, with 16 bases left in between. The CDR3 is 13 residues long. Germline CDR1 and CDR2: LGHNT and FRNRAP. The CDR3 spells CASGLGTEGEQYF. The CDR3 nucleotides read TGTGCTAGTGGCCTCGGGACGGAAGGGGAGCAGTACTTC.

The chain employs TRBV4-1 and TRBJ2-5; 13 bases fit TRBD2. J gave up 5 bases and V 0 bases, and 9 bases lay outside the gene matches. The CDR3 loop spans 18 amino acids. CDR1 MGHRA and CDR2 YSYEKL come from the germline V gene. The CDR3 reads CASSQDRWTSGSVETQYF. The CDR3 coding sequence is TGCGCCAGCAGCCAAGATCGGTGGACTAGCGGGAGCGTGGAGACCCAGTACTTC.

The chain has TRBV6-5 and TRBJ1-5; 7 bases map to TRBD1. This CDR3 contains 15 residues. Germline trimming cut 6 bases from V and 9 bases from J; bases unmatched to any gene: 14. Germline V CDR1 and CDR2: MNHEY, SVGAGI. The CDR3 here is CASRYDRAIIVPQHF. CDR3 nucleotides: TGTGCCAGCAGGTACGACAGGGCCATCATCGTGCCCCAGCATTTT.

This clonotype was found a few times. The V call is TRBV7-9, the J call TRBJ1-5; D uncertain. CDR1 is SEHNR, CDR2 FQNEAQ, per germline (reference sequence). This CDR3 is 13 amino acids long. Trimming pared 0 bases from V and 10 bases from J, leaving 10 bases between. The CDR3: CASSLAPGQPQHF. The CDR3 region has the DNA TGTGCCAGCAGCTTAGCTCCCGGCCAACCCCAGCATTTT.

To note about this clonotype: A much more abundant neighbour one base away suggests this may be a read error. In DNA form, the CDR3 reads TGTGCCTGCAGTTGGAGACAGGGACTTTCCTACGAGCAGTACTTC. Amino acid sequence: CACSWRQGLSYEQYF. This chain connects TRBV28 to TRBJ2-7; D may be TRBD1 (7 bases). The germline V gene encodes CDR1 MDHEN and CDR2 SYDVKM. The CDR3 totals 15 residues.

J is TRBJ1-5 and V is TRBV27, with D possibly TRBD1 on 5 matching bases. Between the trimmed V and J ends, which lost 6 bases and 7 bases, there was a span of 19 bases. CDR3 length: 15 residues. The germline V gene encodes CDR1 MNHEY and CDR2 SMNVEV (reference sequence). The CDR3 nucleotides read TGTGCCAGCAGCGCCGGGACGCCGAACAACCAGCCCCAGCATTTT. This codes for CASSAGTPNNQPQHF.

This clonotype was seen ten or more times. This chain uses TRBV30 with TRBJ2-7; TRBD2 agrees at 8 bases. Germline CDR1 GTSNPN, CDR2 SVGIG (reference sequence). V was pared by 8 bases and J by 9 bases, with 21 bases of the junction left unmatched. The CDR3 runs 15 residues. DNA for the CDR3: TGTGCCACTAAGACGAGCGGGAGTGACTCTCTAGGGCAGTACTTC. Its protein product is CATKTSGSDSLGQYF.

This clonotype has at least ten counts. The CDR3 DNA reads TGTGCCAGCAGCTTAGTTGCCGAGAATGAGCAGTTCTTC. Translated: CASSLVAENEQFF. The chain carries TRBV11-3 and TRBJ2-1; no definite D call. The germline V gene encodes CDR1 SGHNT and CDR2 YENEEA. The CDR3 is made up of 13 amino acids. V was clipped by 1 base and J by 7 bases, with 8 bases between them.

This clonotype was detected ten times or more. The V and J genes are TRBV5-1 and TRBJ1-4; D perhaps matches TRBD1 (5 bases). Germline V lookup: CDR1 SGHRS, CDR2 YFSETQ. V lost 1 base and J lost 5, with 15 bases in between. The CDR3 extends over 16 amino acids. CDR3: CASSLTSSGGNEKLFF. Here the CDR3 DNA reads TGCGCCAGCAGCTTGACTTCGTCCGGGGGGAATGAAAAACTGTTTTTT.

This clonotype appeared many times. This chain joins TRBV30 and TRBJ2-7; 10 bases are shared with TRBD1. The junction had 5 bases not matched to a gene; V was cut back by 4 bases and J by 5 bases. The CDR3 contains 13 residues. Germline V gene lookup returns CDR1 GTSNPN and CDR2 SVGIG (reference sequence). Here the CDR3 DNA reads TGTGCCTGGAACCGGGACAGGGGCCACGAGCAGTACTTC. This sequence encodes CAWNRDRGHEQYF. The entire variable domain, with the rest obtained from reference TRBV30 and TRBJ2-7, is as follows: SQTIHQWPATLVQPVGSPLSLECTVEGTSNPNLYWYRQAAGRGLQLLFYSVGIGQISSEVPQNLSASRPQDRQFILSSKKLLLSDSGFYLCAWNRDRGHEQYFGPGTRLTVT.

The V call is TRBV20-1, the J call TRBJ2-2; 10 bases line up with TRBD1. CDR3 size: 19 residues. The V gene's germline CDR1 is DFQATT and CDR2 SNEGSKA (reference sequence). With 0 bases clipped from V and 0 bases from J, the junction kept 10 bases outside the gene matches. CDR3 residues: CSARDPGQGYVPNTGELFF. For the CDR3, the DNA is TGCAGTGCTAGAGACCCGGGACAGGGGTATGTCCCGAACACCGGGGAGCTGTTTTTT.